Listed below are T cell receptor beta chains from one sample, sequenced in a study of blood T cell repertoires in COVID-19. Sequencing used immunoSEQ multiplex PCR; TCRdb keeps in-frame clones, though not all of them. The sample lists 55,000 to 70,000 clones, about nine tenths occurring once. Sequenced material: peripheral blood. All receptors come from a young woman with acute or convalescent COVID-19. Each CDR3 is given with its conserved first and last residue. The order of the fields is V gene, clone size, J gene, CDR3 protein. Expanded clones get a size class; other rows say once, few or many, or leave the size out.

TRBV4-2	once	TRBJ2-1	CASSQDYGLYTFF
TRBV19	NA	TRBJ2-1	CASSPGQGVNNEQFF
TRBV6-5	NA	TRBJ1-6	CASRVLSSYNSPLHF
TRBV28	NA	TRBJ2-3	CASSYRRNRPNTDTQYF
TRBV5-6	NA	TRBJ1-2	CASSPGTGNNYGYTF
TRBV4-2	few	TRBJ1-2	CASSQVDRSDYGYTF
TRBV6-5	NA	TRBJ2-3	CASSYSGGQVDTQYF
TRBV7-8	NA	TRBJ1-2	CASSRGTGAGKNYGYTF
TRBV11-2	NA	TRBJ1-2	CASSFSRGGYGYTF
TRBV6-5	NA	TRBJ2-5	CASSPFFTGGKTQYF
TRBV11-2	NA	TRBJ1-6	CASSLTGQPNNSPLHF
TRBV30	NA	TRBJ2-1	CAWRTSGGFGRNEQFF
TRBV5-4	NA	TRBJ2-1	CASSWGGGTLGNEQFF
TRBV6-2/TRBV6-3	NA	TRBJ2-2	CASSYSGGRARTGELFF
TRBV28	NA	TRBJ1-1	CASKQGSLNTEAFF
TRBV19	NA	TRBJ1-2	CASSPTGQGRGYTF
TRBV5-1	NA	TRBJ2-3	CASSLGAATDTQYF
TRBV19	NA	TRBJ2-1	CASSTRGGSYNEQFF
TRBV9	few	TRBJ1-4	CASSGFQVEKLFF
TRBV9	once	TRBJ2-1	CASSALGLAGVNEQFF
TRBV7-8	NA	TRBJ2-4	CASSRGLAGRGLDKNIQYF
TRBV27	NA	TRBJ1-6	CASSFGQGATYNSPLHF
TRBV5-1	NA	TRBJ2-7	CASSLSSGGPFYEQYF
TRBV6-1	few	TRBJ1-4	CASSDRDPEKLFF
TRBV14	NA	TRBJ2-2	CASSPLQDSLGTGELFF
TRBV30	NA	TRBJ2-2	CAWRTRSNTGELFF
TRBV7-9	NA	TRBJ2-7	CASSSSVTYEQYF
TRBV7-8	few	TRBJ1-5	CASSLRFTGEGAQHF
TRBV9	NA	TRBJ1-3	CASSTTRGNTIYF